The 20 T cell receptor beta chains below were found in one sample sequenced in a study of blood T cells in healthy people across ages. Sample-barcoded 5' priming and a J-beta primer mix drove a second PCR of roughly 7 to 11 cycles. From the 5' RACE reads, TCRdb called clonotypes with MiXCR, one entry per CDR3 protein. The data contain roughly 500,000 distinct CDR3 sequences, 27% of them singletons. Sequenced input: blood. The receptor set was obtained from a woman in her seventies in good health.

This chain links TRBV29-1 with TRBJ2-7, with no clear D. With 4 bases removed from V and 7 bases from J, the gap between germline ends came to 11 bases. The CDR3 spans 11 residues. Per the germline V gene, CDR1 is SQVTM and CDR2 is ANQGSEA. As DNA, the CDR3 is TGCAGCGTTGGGGTAGCTAGTGAGCAGTACTTC. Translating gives CSVGVASEQYF.

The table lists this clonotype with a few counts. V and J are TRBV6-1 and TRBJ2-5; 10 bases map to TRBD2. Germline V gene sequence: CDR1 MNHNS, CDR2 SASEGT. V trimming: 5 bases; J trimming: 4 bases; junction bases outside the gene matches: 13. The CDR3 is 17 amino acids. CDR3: CASSPRTSGAKGETQYF. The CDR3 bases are TGTGCCAGCAGTCCCCGGACTAGCGGAGCCAAGGGAGAGACCCAGTACTTC.

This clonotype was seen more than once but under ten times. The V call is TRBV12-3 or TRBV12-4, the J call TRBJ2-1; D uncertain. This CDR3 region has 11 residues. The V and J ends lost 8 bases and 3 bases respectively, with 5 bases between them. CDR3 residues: CASGVYNEQFF. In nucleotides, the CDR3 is TGTGCCAGCGGGGTCTACAATGAGCAGTTCTTC.

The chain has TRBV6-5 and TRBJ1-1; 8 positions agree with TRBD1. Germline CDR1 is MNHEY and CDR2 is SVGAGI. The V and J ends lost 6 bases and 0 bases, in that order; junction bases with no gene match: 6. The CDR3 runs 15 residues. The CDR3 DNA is TGTGCCAGCAGACCAGACAGGGGTATGAACACTGAAGCTTTCTTT. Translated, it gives CASRPDRGMNTEAFF.

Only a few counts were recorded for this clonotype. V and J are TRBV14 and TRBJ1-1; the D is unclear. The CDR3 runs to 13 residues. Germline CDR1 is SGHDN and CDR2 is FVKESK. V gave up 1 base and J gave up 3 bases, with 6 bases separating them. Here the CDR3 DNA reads TGTGCCAGCAGCCAAGCACAGCACACTGAAGCTTTCTTT. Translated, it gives CASSQAQHTEAFF. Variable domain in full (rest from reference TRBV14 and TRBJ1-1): EAGVTQFPSHSVIEKGQTVTLRCDPISGHDNLYWYRRVMGKEIKFLLHFVKESKQDESGMPNNRFLAERTGGTYSTLKVQPAELEDSGVYFCASSQAQHTEAFFGQGTRLTVV.

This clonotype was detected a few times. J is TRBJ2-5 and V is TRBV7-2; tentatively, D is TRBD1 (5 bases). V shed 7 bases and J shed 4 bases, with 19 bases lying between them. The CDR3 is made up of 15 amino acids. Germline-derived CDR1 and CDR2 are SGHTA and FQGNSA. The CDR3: CASKLGQGGTETQYF. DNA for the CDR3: TGTGCCAGCAAGTTAGGTCAGGGTGGTACAGAGACCCAGTACTTC.

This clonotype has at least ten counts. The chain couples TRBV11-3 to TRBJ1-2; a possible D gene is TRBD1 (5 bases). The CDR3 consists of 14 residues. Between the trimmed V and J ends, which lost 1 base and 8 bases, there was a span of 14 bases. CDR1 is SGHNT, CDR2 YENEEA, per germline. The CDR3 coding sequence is TGTGCCAGCAGCTTAGGCCTTCCCAGGGAAGGCTACACCTTC. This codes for CASSLGLPREGYTF.

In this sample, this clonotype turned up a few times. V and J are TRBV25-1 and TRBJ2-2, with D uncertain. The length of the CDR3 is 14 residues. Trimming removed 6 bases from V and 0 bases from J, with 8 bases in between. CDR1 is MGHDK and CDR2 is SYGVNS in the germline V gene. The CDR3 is CASSWATNTGELFF. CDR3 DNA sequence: TGTGCCAGCAGCTGGGCGACGAACACCGGGGAGCTGTTTTTT.

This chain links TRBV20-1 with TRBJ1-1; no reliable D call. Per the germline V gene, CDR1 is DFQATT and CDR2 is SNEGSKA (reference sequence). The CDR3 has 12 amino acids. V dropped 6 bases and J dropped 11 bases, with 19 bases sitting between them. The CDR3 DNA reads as TGCAGTGCCTTCACAAGCTCTTGGATTGCTTTCTTT. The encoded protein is CSAFTSSWIAFF.

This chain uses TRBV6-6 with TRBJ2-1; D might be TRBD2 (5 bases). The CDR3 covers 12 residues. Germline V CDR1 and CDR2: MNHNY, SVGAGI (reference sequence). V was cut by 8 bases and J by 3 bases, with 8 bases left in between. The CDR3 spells CASGSLYNEQFF. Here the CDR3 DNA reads TGTGCCAGCGGGAGTCTCTACAATGAGCAGTTCTTC.

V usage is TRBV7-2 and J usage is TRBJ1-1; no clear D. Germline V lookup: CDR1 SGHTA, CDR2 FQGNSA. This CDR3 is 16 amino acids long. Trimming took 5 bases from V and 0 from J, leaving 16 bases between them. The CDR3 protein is CASSPFRGRMNTEAFF. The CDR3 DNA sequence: TGTGCCAGCAGCCCCTTCAGAGGACGGATGAACACTGAAGCTTTCTTT.

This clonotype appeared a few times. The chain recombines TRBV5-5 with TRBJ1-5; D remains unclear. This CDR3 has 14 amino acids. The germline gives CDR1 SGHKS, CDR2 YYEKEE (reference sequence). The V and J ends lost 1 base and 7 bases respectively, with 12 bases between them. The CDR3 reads CASSLTERRQPQHF. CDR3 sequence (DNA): TGTGCCAGCAGCTTGACGGAGCGAAGACAGCCCCAGCATTTT.

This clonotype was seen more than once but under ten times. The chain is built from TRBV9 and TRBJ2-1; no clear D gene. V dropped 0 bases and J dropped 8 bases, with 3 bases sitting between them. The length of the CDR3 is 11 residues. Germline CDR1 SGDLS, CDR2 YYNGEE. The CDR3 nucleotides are TGTGCCAGCAGCGTAGATGATGAGCAGTTCTTC. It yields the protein CASSVDDEQFF.

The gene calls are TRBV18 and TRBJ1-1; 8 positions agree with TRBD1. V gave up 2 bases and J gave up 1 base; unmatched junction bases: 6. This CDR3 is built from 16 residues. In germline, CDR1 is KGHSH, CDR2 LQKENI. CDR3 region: CASSPKDRVKNTEAFF. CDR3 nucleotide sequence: TGTGCCAGCTCACCAAAGGACAGGGTTAAGAACACTGAAGCTTTCTTT.

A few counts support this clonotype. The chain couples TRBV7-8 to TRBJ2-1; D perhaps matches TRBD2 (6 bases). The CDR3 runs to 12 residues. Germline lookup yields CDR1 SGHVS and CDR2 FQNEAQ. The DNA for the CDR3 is TGTGCTAGCGGCGAGGAATACAATGAGCAGTTCTTC. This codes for CASGEEYNEQFF.

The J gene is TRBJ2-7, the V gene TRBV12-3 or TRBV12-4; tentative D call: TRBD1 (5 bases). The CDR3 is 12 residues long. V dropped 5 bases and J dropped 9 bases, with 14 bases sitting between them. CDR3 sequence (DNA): TGTGCCAGCAGTCCCCCCCAGGGCCGGCAGTACTTC. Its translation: CASSPPQGRQYF.

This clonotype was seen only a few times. CDR3 residues: CSVDPREQFF. Written as DNA, the CDR3 is TGCAGCGTTGACCCTCGCGAGCAGTTCTTC. V is TRBV29-1 and J is TRBJ2-5, with D hard to call. The J call may be in error: the DNA end matches TRBJ2-1 better. In germline, CDR1 is SQVTM, CDR2 ANQGSEA. CDR3 size: 10 residues.

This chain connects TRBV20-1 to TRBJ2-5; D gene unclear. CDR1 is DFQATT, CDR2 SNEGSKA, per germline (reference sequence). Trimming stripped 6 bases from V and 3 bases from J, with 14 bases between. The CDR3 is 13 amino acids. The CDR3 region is CSAPRPFEETQYF. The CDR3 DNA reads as TGCAGTGCCCCAAGACCATTCGAAGAGACCCAGTACTTC.

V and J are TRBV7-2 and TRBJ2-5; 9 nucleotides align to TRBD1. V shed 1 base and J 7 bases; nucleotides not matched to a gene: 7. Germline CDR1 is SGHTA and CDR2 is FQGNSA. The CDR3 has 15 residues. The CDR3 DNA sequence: TGTGCCAGCAGCTTAGAGACAGGGGGGTCCGGGACCCAGTACTTC. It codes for CASSLETGGSGTQYF.

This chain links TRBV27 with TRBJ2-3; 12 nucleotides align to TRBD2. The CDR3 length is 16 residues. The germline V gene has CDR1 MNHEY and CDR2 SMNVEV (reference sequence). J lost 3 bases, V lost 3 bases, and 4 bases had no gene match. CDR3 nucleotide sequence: TGTGCCAGCAGTTTCTATACTAGCGGGGGGACAGATACGCAGTATTTT. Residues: CASSFYTSGGTDTQYF.